This TCR beta chain derives from a study of OX40 agonist ivuxolimab in advanced cancers. Study overall: Of the patients, three showed partial responses, one with hepatocellular carcinoma and two with cutaneous melanoma.

Measured with immunoSEQ multiplex PCR; TCRdb has only the in-frame clones, and not every one. The sample holds tens of thousands of clones; approximately 80% are singletons and the top ten take less than 15%. V shed 6 bases and J 6 bases; nucleotides not matched to a gene: 10. The CDR3 loop spans 16 amino acids. CDR1 WNHNN and CDR2 SYGVQD come from the germline V gene (reference sequence). Any history of autoimmune disease or systemic immunosuppression disqualified patients. This clone qualifies as medium-sized. The chain couples TRBV10-1 to TRBJ2-1, with 11 nucleotides matching TRBD2. Here the sequenced sample was CD4+ or CD8+ T cells sorted from blood, taken in a trial of the OX40 agonist ivuxolimab. This clonotype originated in an adult with an advanced solid tumor such as melanoma, head and neck, liver or kidney cancer. CDR3 sequence reads: CASRQPRLAGLNEQFF. CDR3 DNA sequence: TGCGCCAGCAGACAACCTAGACTAGCGGGACTCAATGAGCAGTTCTTC.